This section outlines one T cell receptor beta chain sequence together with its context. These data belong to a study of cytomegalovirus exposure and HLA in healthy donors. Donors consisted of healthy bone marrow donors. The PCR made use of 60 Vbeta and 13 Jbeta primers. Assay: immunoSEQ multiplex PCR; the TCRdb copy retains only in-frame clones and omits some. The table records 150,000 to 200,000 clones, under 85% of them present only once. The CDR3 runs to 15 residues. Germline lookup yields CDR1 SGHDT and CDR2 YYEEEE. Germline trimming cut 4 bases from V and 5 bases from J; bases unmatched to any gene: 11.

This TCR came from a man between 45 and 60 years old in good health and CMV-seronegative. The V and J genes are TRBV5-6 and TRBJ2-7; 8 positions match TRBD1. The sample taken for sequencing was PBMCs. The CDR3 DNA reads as TGTGCCAGCAGCCCGCGGAGACAGGGGACCCACGAGCAGTACTTC. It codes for CASSPRRQGTHEQYF.